The 5 T cell receptor beta chains in this list originate from one sample, sequenced in a study of T cell responses to AZD1222 COVID-19 vaccine. Some clones are missing from TCRdb's copy, which holds only in-frame ones; the method was immunoSEQ multiplex PCR. The sample holds about 140,000 clones, 70% to 90% seen once. The sample here was peripheral blood, taken on day 0 of AZD1222 vaccination. The receptors come from an adult in good health.

The chain combines TRBV2 with TRBJ1-5, with TRBD1 matching 8 bases. Unmatched junction bases numbered 4, after V lost 5 bases and J lost 4 bases. Germline CDR1 reads SNHLY; CDR2 reads FYNNEI. This CDR3 spans 14 amino acids. This CDR3 is CASSYGQGNQPQHF. In nucleotides, the CDR3 is TGTGCCAGCAGTTATGGACAGGGAAATCAGCCCCAGCATTTT.

The J gene is TRBJ1-2, the V gene TRBV6-1; 10 nucleotides match TRBD1. The CDR3 consists of 16 residues. V lost 4 bases and J lost 8; bases outside the gene matches: 13. Germline-derived CDR1 and CDR2 are MNHNS and SASEGT. The CDR3 nucleotides read TGTGCCAGCAGTGGCTACTCCGCCGGGACAGGGGACGGCTACACCTTC. Its protein product is CASSGYSAGTGDGYTF.

The sample holds a few counts of this clone. This chain joins TRBV5-6 and TRBJ1-2; unclear D gene. Trimming took off 4 bases at V and 5 bases at J, with 15 bases between the two ends. Per germline, CDR1 SGHDT and CDR2 YYEEEE. The CDR3 loop spans 14 amino acids. The CDR3 here is CASSPRRRAYGYTF. For the CDR3, the DNA is TGTGCCAGCAGCCCCCGCAGGCGTGCTTATGGCTACACCTTC.

The chain combines TRBV28 with TRBJ1-2; D gene unclear. The CDR3 sequence is 15 residues long. From germline, CDR1 is MDHEN and CDR2 SYDVKM. V shed 7 bases and J shed 2 bases, with 17 bases lying between them. The CDR3: CASTLGATSNYGYTF. The DNA for the CDR3 is TGTGCCAGCACCCTGGGAGCTACTTCAAACTATGGCTACACCTTC.

The rearrangement uses TRBV27 and TRBJ1-6; maybe TRBD1 (6 bases). V was shortened by 4 bases and J by 3 bases, with 13 bases between the two germline ends. Germline V gene sequence: CDR1 MNHEY, CDR2 SMNVEV (reference sequence). The CDR3 contains 16 residues. The CDR3 DNA reads TGTGCCAGCAGTTCTTACTTGGGACACTATAATTCACCCCTCCACTTT. It translates to CASSSYLGHYNSPLHF.